The 8 T cell receptor beta chains presented below share a single source sample, sequenced in a study of blood T cells in healthy people across ages. The use of a sample-barcoded 5' primer and a J-beta primer mix characterized a second PCR of about 6 to 11 cycles. TCRdb independently ran MiXCR on the 5' RACE reads; one entry per CDR3 protein. In the table there are 500,000 to 600,000 distinct CDR3 sequences, approximately 30% of which are singletons. The sequenced material came from blood. The receptors originated from a woman between 70 and 85 years old in good health.

The chain has TRBV29-1 and TRBJ2-5; TRBD2 matches at 13 bases. In germline, CDR1 is SQVTM, CDR2 ANQGSEA. The CDR3 contains 16 residues. Unmatched junction bases numbered 12, after V lost 7 bases and J lost 4 bases. CDR3: CSAPTSGGWLRETQYF. CDR3 DNA sequence: TGCAGCGCCCCGACTAGCGGGGGGTGGCTGAGAGAGACCCAGTACTTC. The variable domain in full, with the rest retrieved from reference TRBV29-1 and TRBJ2-5, is SAVISQKPSRDICQRGTSLTIQCQVDSQVTMMFWYRQQPGQSLTLIATANQGSEATYESGFVIDKFPISRPNLTFSTLTVSNMSPEDSSIYLCSAPTSGGWLRETQYFGPGTRLLVL.

At least ten counts were recorded for this clonotype. The chain uses TRBV7-9 and TRBJ2-7; D unclear. This CDR3 contains 12 residues. Per the germline V gene, CDR1 is SEHNR and CDR2 is FQNEAQ (reference sequence). V lost 6 bases, J lost 6 bases, and 12 bases lay in between. CDR3: CASSIPPSEQYF. In DNA, the CDR3 is TGTGCCAGCAGTATACCCCCTAGCGAGCAGTACTTC.

The V gene is TRBV27, the J gene TRBJ1-2, with 12 positions matching TRBD1. J was trimmed by 7 bases and V by 0 bases; bases with no gene match: 9. The germline V gene has CDR1 MNHEY and CDR2 SMNVEV (reference sequence). CDR3 length: 17 residues. Here the CDR3 reads CASSLSRDRGLFAGYTF. CDR3 nucleotides: TGTGCCAGCAGTTTATCCCGGGACAGGGGGCTTTTCGCTGGCTACACCTTC.

This clonotype turned up a few times. J is TRBJ2-5 and V is TRBV20-1, with D perhaps being TRBD1 or TRBD2 (5 bases each). With 8 bases removed from V and 1 base from J, the gap between germline ends came to 17 bases. There are 14 residues in the CDR3. CDR1 DFQATT and CDR2 SNEGSKA come from the germline V gene (reference sequence). Written as DNA, the CDR3 is TGCAGTACAAAGGGACCTAACCGCCAAGAGACCCAGTACTTC. It encodes CSTKGPNRQETQYF.

The table lists this clonotype with a few counts. At one end, the junction sequence differs from germline, possibly due to a read error. J is TRBJ2-1 and V is TRBV7-2; TRBD2 agrees at 9 bases. Germline CDR1 is SGHTA and CDR2 is FQGNSA. The CDR3 is 16 residues long. The CDR3 DNA reads as TGTGCCAGCAGCCTAGCTGGGCTAGCGGGGCCCAATGAGCAGTTCTTC. Protein sequence: CASSLAGLAGPNEQFF.

This CDR3 reads CASSRGGRFKQFF. CDR3 coding DNA: TGTGCCAGCAGTCGGGGGGGCCGGTTCAAGCAGTTCTTC. The rearrangement uses TRBV6-6 and TRBJ2-1; TRBD2 matches 8 bases. V was pared by 5 bases and J by 11 bases, with 8 bases of the junction left unmatched. This CDR3 is 13 amino acids long. Germline-derived CDR1 and CDR2 are MNHNY and SVGAGI (reference sequence).

This clonotype was recorded a few times. This CDR3 fails to terminate in the conserved phenylalanine or tryptophan, so it likely reflects a read error. This sequence joins TRBV4-2 and TRBJ2-5; 13 nucleotides line up with TRBD2. V was pared by 4 bases and J by 1 base, with 3 bases of the junction left unmatched. The CDR3 is 16 residues long. From germline, CDR1 is LGHNA and CDR2 YNFKEQ. The CDR3 protein is CASSPGLAGAQETQYL. The CDR3, as DNA: TGTGCCAGCAGCCCCGGACTAGCGGGGGCCCAAGAGACCCAGTACCTC.

The V call is TRBV7-2, the J call TRBJ2-1; D may be TRBD2 (5 bases). Deletions cut 4 bases from V and 3 bases from J, with 16 bases between. From germline, CDR1 is SGHTA and CDR2 FQGNSA. The CDR3 is 16 amino acids. The CDR3 bases are TGTGCCAGCAGCTCTAGAGCTAGCAGTGGCTACAATGAGCAGTTCTTC. It is translated as CASSSRASSGYNEQFF.